This T cell receptor (beta chain) emerged from a study of early T cells in non-severe SARS-CoV-2 infection. The CDR3 sequence is 14 residues long. Unique molecular identifiers were affixed to single, distinct cDNA molecules. A single record per CDR3 protein comes from TCRdb applying MiXCR to the 5' RACE reads. The table includes approximately 80,000 distinct CDR3 sequences, about 11% detected once. The rearrangement links TRBV21-1 to TRBJ2-1. TRBV21-1 is deemed a pseudogene. The receptor was isolated from an adult who was a healthcare worker with PCR-confirmed SARS-CoV-2 infection or an uninfected control (not recorded which). The material sequenced was whole blood, taken at baseline. The CDR3 region has the DNA TGTGCCAGCACGGCGGGGAACTCCTACAATGAGCAGTTCTTC. This encodes CASTAGNSYNEQFF.